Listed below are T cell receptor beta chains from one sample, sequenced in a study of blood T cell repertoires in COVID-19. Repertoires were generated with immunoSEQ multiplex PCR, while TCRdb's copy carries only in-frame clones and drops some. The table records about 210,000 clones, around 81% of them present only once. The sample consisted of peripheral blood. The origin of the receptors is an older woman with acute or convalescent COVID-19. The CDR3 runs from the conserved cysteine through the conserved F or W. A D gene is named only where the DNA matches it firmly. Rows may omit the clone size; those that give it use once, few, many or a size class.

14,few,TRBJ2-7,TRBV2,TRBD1,TGTGCCAGCCGCGGGACAGGGGGGCTGTGGGAGCAGTACTTC,CASRGTGGLWEQYF
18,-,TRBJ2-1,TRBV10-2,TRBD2,TGCGCCAGCAGCAAGTCTAGCGGGGGCCGACTATCGGTCAATGAGCAGTTCTTC,CASSKSSGGRLSVNEQFF
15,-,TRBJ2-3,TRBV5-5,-,TGTGCCAGCAGCCGAACCGGGACAAGGTCAGATACGCAGTATTTT,CASSRTGTRSDTQYF
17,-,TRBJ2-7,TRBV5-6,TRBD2,TGTGCCAGCAGCTCGACCGGACTAGCGGGCCCCTCCTACGAGCAGTACTTC,CASSSTGLAGPSYEQYF
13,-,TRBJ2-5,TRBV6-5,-,TGTGCCAGCCTTACAGGGCCTCCAGAGACCCAGTACTTC,CASLTGPPETQYF
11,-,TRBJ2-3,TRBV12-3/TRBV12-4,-,TGTGCCAGCAGAAGCATGGATACGCAGTATTTT,CASRSMDTQYF
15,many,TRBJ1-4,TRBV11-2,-,TGTGCCAGCAGCTTAAAAAGGGGATTTGGTGAAAAACTGTTTTTT,CASSLKRGFGEKLFF
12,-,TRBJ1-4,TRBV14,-,TGTGCCAGCAGCCTTAGGGGCGAAAAACTGTTTTTT,CASSLRGEKLFF
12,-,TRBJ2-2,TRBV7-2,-,TGTGCCAGCAGCCACCCCGGCGGGGAGCTGTTTTTT,CASSHPGGELFF
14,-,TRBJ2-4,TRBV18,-,TGTGCCAGCTCATTAGACAGGGCCAAAAACATTCAGTACTTC,CASSLDRAKNIQYF
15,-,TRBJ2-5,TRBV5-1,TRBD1,TGCGCCAGCAGCTTGGAACAGGGGGCTCGGGAGACCCAGTACTTC,CASSLEQGARETQYF
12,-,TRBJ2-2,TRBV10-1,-,TGCGCCAGCAGCCTAACTCGGGGGGAGCTGTTTTTT,CASSLTRGELFF
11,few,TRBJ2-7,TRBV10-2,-,TGCGCCAGCAGTTCAGGGAACGAGCAGTACTTC,CASSSGNEQYF
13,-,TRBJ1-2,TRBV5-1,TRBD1,TGCGCCAGCAGCTGGACAGGGGCGAATGGCTACACCTTC,CASSWTGANGYTF
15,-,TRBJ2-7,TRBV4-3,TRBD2,TGCGCCAGCAGCCAAGTGGGAGCGGGGTACTACGAGCAGTACTTC,CASSQVGAGYYEQYF
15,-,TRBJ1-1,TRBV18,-,TGTGCCAGCTCACCGCCGGGGGGACCCAACACTGAAGCTTTCTTT,CASSPPGGPNTEAFF
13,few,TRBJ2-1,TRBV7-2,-,TGTGCCAGCAGCTTAGAGCTACAGGGCCAGCAGTTCTTC,CASSLELQGQQFF
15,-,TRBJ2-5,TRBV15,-,TGTGCCACCTCTAACCTGGACAGCCTCCAAGAGACCCAGTACTTC,CATSNLDSLQETQYF
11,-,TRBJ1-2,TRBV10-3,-,TGTGCCATGCTAACAGGTGGCGGCTACACCTTC,CAMLTGGGYTF
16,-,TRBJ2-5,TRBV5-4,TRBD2,TGTGCCAGCAGCTTCCGACTAGCGGGGGGCCAAGAGACCCAGTACTTC,CASSFRLAGGQETQYF
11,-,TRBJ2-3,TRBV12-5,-,TGTGCTAGTGGTAGAGGAGATACGCAGTATTTT,CASGRGDTQYF
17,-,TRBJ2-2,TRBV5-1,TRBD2,TGCGCCAGCAGCCCCCCGCTAGCGGGGGCAGGGTCCGGGGAGCTGTTTTTT,CASSPPLAGAGSGELFF
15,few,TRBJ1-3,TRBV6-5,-,TGTGCCACCAAAGGGCAGGGTTCCTCTGGAAACACCATATATTTT,CATKGQGSSGNTIYF
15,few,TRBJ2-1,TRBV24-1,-,TGTGCCACCAGTATTACAGGGACGGGTGGGAATGAGCAGTTCTTC,CATSITGTGGNEQFF
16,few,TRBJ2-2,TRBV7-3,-,TGTGCCAGCAGCTTAAGGGGGCCCGGGGAGACCGGGGAGCTGTTTTTT,CASSLRGPGETGELFF
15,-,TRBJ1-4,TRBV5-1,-,TGCGCCAGCAGCTTGGACGGGGAGTTTAATGAAAAACTGTTTTTT,CASSLDGEFNEKLFF